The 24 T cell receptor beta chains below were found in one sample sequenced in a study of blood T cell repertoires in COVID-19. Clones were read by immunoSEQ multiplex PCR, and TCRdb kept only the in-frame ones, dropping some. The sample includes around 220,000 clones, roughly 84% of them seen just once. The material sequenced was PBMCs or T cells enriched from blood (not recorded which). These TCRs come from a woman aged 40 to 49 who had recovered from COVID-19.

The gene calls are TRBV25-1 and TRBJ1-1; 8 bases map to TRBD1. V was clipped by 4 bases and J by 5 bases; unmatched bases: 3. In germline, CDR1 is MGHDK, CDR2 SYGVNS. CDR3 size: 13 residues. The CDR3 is CASSADRDTEAFF. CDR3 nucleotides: TGTGCCAGCAGTGCGGACAGGGATACTGAAGCTTTCTTT.

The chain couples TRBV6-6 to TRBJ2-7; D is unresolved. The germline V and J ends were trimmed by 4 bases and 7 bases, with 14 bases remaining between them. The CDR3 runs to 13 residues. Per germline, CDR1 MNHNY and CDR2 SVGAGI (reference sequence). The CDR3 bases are TGTGCCAGCAGTTTTCCCCCACTTAGAGAGCAGTACGTC. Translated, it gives CASSFPPLREQYV.

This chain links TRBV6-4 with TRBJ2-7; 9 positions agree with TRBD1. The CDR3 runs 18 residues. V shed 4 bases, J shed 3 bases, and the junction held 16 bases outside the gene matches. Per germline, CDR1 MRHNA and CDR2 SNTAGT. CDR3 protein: CASSAGQGSPLPIYEQYV. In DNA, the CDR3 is TGTGCCAGCAGTGCCGGACAGGGGAGTCCTCTTCCGATCTACGAGCAGTACGTC.

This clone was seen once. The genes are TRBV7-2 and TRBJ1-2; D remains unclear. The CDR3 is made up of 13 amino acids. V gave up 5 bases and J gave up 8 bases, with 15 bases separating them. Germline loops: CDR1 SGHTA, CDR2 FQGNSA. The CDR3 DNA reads TGTGCCAGCAGCCGTGCCCCAGGCGAGGGCTACACCTTC. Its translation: CASSRAPGEGYTF.

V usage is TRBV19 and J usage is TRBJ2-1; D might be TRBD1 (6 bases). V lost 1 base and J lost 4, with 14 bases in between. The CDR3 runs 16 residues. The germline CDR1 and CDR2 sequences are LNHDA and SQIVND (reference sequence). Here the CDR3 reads CASSIGGRGGYNEQFF. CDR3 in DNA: TGTGCCAGTAGTATAGGAGGGAGAGGGGGATACAATGAGCAGTTCTTC.

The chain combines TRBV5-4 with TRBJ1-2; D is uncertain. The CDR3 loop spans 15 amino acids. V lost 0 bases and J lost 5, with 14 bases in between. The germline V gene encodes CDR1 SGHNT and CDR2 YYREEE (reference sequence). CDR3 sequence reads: CASSLDSGLLYGYTF. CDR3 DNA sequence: TGTGCCAGCAGCTTGGACAGCGGGTTGTTATATGGCTACACCTTC.

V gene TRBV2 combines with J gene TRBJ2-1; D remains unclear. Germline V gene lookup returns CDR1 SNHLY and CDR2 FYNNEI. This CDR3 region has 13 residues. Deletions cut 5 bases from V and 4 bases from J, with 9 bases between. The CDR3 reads CASSIYLYNEQFF. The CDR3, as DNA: TGTGCCAGCAGTATATATCTTTACAATGAGCAGTTCTTC.

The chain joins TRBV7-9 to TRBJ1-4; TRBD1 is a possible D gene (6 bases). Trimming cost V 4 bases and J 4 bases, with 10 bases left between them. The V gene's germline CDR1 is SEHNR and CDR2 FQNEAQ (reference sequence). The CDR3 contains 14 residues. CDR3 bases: TGTGCCAGCAGCTCAGACAGGTTTAATGAAAAACTGTTTTTT. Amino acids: CASSSDRFNEKLFF.

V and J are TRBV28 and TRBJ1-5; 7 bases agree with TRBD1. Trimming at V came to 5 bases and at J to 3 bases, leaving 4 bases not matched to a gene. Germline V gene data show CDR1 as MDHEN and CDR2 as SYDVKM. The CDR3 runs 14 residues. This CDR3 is CASSTTGVNQPQHF. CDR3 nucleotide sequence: TGTGCCAGCAGTACAACAGGGGTCAATCAGCCCCAGCATTTT.

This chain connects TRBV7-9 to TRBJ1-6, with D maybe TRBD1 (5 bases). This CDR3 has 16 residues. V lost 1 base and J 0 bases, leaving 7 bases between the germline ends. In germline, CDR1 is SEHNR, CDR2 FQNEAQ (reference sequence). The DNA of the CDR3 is TGTGCCAGCAGCTTAGGACAGATCTCCTATAATTCACCCCTCCACTTT. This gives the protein CASSLGQISYNSPLHF.

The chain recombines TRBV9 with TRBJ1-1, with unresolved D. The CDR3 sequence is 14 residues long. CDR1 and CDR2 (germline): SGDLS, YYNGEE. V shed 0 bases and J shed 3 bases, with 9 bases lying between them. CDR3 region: CASSVAARDTEAFF. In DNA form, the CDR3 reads TGTGCCAGCAGCGTAGCGGCGAGGGACACTGAAGCTTTCTTT. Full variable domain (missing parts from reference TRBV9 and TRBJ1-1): DSGVTQTPKHLITATGQRVTLRCSPRSGDLSVYWYQQSLDQGLQFLIQYYNGEERAKGNILERFSAQQFPDLHSELNLSSLELGDSALYFCASSVAARDTEAFFGQGTRLTVV.

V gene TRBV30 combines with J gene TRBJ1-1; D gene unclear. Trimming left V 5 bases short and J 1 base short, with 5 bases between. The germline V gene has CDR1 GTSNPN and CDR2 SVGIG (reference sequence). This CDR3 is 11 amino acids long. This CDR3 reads CAWEQNTEAFF. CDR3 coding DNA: TGTGCCTGGGAGCAGAACACTGAAGCTTTCTTT.

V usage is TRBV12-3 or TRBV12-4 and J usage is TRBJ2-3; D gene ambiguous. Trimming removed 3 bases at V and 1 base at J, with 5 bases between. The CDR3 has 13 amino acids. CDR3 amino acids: CASSFPGTDTQYF. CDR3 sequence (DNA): TGTGCCAGCAGTTTCCCCGGCACAGATACGCAGTATTTT.

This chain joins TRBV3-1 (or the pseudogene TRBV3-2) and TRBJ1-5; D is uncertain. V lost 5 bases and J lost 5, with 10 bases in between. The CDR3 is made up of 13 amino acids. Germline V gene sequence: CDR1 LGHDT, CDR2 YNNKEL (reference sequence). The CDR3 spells CASSDNTHQPQHF. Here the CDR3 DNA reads TGTGCCAGCAGCGACAATACCCATCAGCCCCAGCATTTT.

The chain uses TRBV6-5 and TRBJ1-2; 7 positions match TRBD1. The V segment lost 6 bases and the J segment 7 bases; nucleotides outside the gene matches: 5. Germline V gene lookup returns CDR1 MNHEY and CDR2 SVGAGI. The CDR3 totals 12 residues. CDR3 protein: CASRDRTGGYTF. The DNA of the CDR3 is TGTGCCAGCAGAGATAGGACAGGTGGCTACACCTTC.

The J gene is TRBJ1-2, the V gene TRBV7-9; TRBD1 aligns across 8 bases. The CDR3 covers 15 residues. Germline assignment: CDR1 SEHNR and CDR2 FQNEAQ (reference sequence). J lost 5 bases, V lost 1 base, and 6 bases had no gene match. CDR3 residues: CASSLETDRVYGYTF. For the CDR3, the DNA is TGTGCCAGCAGCTTAGAGACGGACAGGGTTTATGGCTACACCTTC.

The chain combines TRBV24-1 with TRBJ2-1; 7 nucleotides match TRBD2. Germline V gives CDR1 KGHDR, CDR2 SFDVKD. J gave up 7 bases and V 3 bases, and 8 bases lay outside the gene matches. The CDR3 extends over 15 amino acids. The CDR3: CATSDRSGLWNEQFF. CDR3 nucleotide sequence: TGTGCCACCAGTGATCGTAGCGGGCTTTGGAATGAGCAGTTCTTC.

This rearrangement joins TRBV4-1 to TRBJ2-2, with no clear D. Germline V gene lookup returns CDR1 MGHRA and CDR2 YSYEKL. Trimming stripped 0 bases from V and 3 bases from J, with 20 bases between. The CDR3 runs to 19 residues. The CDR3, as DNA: TGCGCCAGCAGCCAAGAAGGTCCTGCAGGCACAACGGACACCGGGGAGCTGTTTTTT. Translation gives CASSQEGPAGTTDTGELFF.

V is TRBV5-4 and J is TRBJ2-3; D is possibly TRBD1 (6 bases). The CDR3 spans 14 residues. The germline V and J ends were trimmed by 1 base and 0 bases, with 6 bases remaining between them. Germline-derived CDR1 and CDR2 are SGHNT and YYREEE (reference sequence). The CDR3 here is CASSLRGSTDTQYF. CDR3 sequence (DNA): TGTGCCAGCAGCTTGAGGGGGAGCACAGATACGCAGTATTTT. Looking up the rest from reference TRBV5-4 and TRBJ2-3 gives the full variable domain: ETGVTQSPTHLIKTRGQQVTLRCSSQSGHNTVSWYQQALGQGPQFIFQYYREEENGRGNFPPRFSGLQFPNYSSELNVNALELDDSALYLCASSLRGSTDTQYFGPGTRLTVL.

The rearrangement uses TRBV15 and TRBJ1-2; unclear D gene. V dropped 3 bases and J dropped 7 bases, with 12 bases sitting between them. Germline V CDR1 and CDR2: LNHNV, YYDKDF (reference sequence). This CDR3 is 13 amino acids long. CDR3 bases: TGTGCCACCAGCAGGGCCCGGAGGAGTGGCTACACCTTC. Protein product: CATSRARRSGYTF.

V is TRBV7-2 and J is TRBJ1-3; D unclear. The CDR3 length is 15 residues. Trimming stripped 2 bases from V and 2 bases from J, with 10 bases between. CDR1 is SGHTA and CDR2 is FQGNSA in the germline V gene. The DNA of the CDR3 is TGTGCCAGCAGCTTAAAGAGTACTGCTGGAAACACCATATATTTT. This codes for CASSLKSTAGNTIYF.

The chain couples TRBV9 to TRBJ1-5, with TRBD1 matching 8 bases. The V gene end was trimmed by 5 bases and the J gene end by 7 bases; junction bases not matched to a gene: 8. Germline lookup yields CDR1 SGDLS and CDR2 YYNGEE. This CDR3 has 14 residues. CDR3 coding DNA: TGTGCCAGCAGTGACGACAGGGGAGGCCAGCCCCAGCATTTT. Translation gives CASSDDRGGQPQHF.

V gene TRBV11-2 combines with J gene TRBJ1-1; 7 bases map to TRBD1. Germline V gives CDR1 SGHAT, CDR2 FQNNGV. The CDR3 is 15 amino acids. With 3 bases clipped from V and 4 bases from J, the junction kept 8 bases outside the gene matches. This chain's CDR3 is CASSLLQGRTTEAFF. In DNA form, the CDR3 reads TGTGCCAGCAGCTTGCTACAGGGGAGGACCACTGAAGCTTTCTTT. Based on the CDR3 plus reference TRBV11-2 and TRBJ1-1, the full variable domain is EAGVAQSPRYKIIEKRQSVAFWCNPISGHATLYWYQQILGQGPKLLIQFQNNGVVDDSQLPKDRFSAERLKGVDSTLKIQPAKLEDSAVYLCASSLLQGRTTEAFFGQGTRLTVV.

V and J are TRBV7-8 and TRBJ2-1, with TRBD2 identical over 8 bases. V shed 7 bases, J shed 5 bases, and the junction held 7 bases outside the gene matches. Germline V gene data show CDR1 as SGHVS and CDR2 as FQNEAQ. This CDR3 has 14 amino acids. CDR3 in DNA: TGTGCCAGCAACCGAGCGGGAGCCCACAATGAGCAGTTCTTC. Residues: CASNRAGAHNEQFF. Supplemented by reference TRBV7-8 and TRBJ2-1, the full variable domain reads GAGVSQSPRYKVAKRGQDVALRCDPISGHVSLFWYQQALGQGPEFLTYFQNEAQLDKSGLPSDRFFAERPEGSVSTLKIQRTQQEDSAVYLCASNRAGAHNEQFFGPGTRLTVL.